The clone carrying this T cell receptor beta chain was seen a few times. The data stem from a study of blood T cells in healthy people across ages. A second PCR, run for 7 to 11 cycles, used a sample-barcoded 5' primer plus a J-beta primer mix. TCRdb passed the 5' RACE reads through MiXCR, listing each CDR3 protein once. The sample records about 1.4 million distinct CDR3 sequences, approximately 59% being singletons. Sequencing was done on a sample of blood. This sequence was found in a man aged 18 to 29 in good health.

The CDR3 here is CASSGDGGQRIYGYTF. In DNA form, the CDR3 reads TGTGCCAGCAGTGGGGACGGAGGGCAGCGGATCTATGGCTACACCTTC. The V gene is TRBV7-2, the J gene TRBJ1-2, with D tentatively TRBD1 (5 bases). The germline CDR1 and CDR2 sequences are SGHTA and FQGNSA. The CDR3 sequence is 16 residues long. Trimming left V 6 bases short and J 4 bases short, with 21 bases between.